This T cell receptor beta chain was captured by sequencing in a study of early T cells in non-severe SARS-CoV-2 infection. Study background: Unpaired chains resulted from sequencing bulk RNA of unsorted whole blood.

As to this clonotype: The antigen is unknown.

After removal of 5 bases from V and 6 bases from J, the junction contained 9 bases not matched to a gene. There are 15 residues in the CDR3. Study findings and constraints: In VDJdb matching, anti-spike CD8 responses were favored while private and CD4 specificities went missing.

Tagging with unique molecular identifiers was applied to individual cDNA molecules. TCRdb reprocessed the 5' RACE reads via MiXCR and lists one record per CDR3 protein. The sample comprises 65,000 to 85,000 distinct CDR3 sequences, 13% of which are singletons, and over 4% rests with the top ten. Sequencing was carried out using whole blood. This sequence originates from an adult who was a healthcare worker with PCR-confirmed SARS-CoV-2 infection or an uninfected control (not recorded which). The chain joins TRBV12-3 or TRBV12-4 to TRBJ2-1, with 8 bases aligning to TRBD2. The CDR3 region is CASSLTSGSRNEQFF. CDR3 nucleotide sequence: TGTGCCAGCAGTCTTACTAGCGGTTCTCGCAATGAGCAGTTCTTC.